These 9 T cell receptor beta chains came from one sample sequenced in a study of OX40 agonist ivuxolimab in advanced cancers. Repertoires were generated with immunoSEQ multiplex PCR, while TCRdb's copy carries only in-frame clones and drops some. The table shows some 82,000 clones, with almost 90% occurring only once. Sequenced here: CD4+ or CD8+ T cells sorted from blood, sampled in a trial of the OX40 agonist ivuxolimab. Receptors originate from an adult with an advanced solid tumor such as melanoma, head and neck, liver or kidney cancer.

The chain has TRBV19 and TRBJ2-1; TRBD2 is a possible D gene (5 bases). V was cut by 4 bases and J by 8 bases, with 18 bases left in between. Per the germline V gene, CDR1 is LNHDA and CDR2 is SQIVND (reference sequence). The CDR3 has 15 residues. The CDR3 spells CASSNREFARDEQFF. The CDR3 coding sequence is TGTGCCAGTAGTAACCGGGAATTCGCCCGGGATGAGCAGTTCTTC. Combining the CDR3 with reference TRBV19 and TRBJ2-1 gives the whole variable domain DGGITQSPKYLFRKEGQNVTLSCEQNLNHDAMYWYRQDPGQGLRLIYYSQIVNDFQKGDIAEGYSVSREKKESFPLTVTSAQKNPTAFYLCASSNREFARDEQFFGPGTRLTVL.

The chain has TRBV7-9 and TRBJ1-1; TRBD1 might be the D (5 bases). CDR1 and CDR2 from the germline V gene are SEHNR and FQNEAQ (reference sequence). The ends were cut back, 5 bases at V and 10 bases at J, with 23 bases in the middle. The CDR3 totals 15 residues. As DNA, the CDR3 is TGTGCCAGCAGCGCCGACAGCTTTGAAATTGGGGGAGCTTTCTTT. It yields the protein CASSADSFEIGGAFF.

CDR3 in amino acids: CASRVADDSYNEQFF. CDR3 nucleotides: TGTGCCAGCAGGGTCGCCGATGACTCCTACAATGAGCAGTTCTTC. This rearrangement joins TRBV7-2 to TRBJ2-1; no definite D call. This CDR3 has 15 amino acids. Germline V gene data show CDR1 as SGHTA and CDR2 as FQGNSA. Trimming took off 6 bases at V and 0 bases at J, with 12 bases between the two ends. The full variable domain, its missing parts supplied by reference TRBV7-2 and TRBJ2-1, is GAGVSQSPSNKVTEKGKDVELRCDPISGHTALYWYRQSLGQGLEFLIYFQGNSAPDKSGLPSDRFSAERTGGSVSTLTIQRTQQEDSAVYLCASRVADDSYNEQFFGPGTRLTVL.

The V gene is TRBV7-2, the J gene TRBJ2-7; D call uncertain. CDR3 length: 13 residues. From germline, CDR1 is SGHTA and CDR2 FQGNSA. Trimming shortened V by 5 bases and J by 3 bases, and 11 bases separated the two germline ends. CDR3 residues: CASSPTGNYEQYF. CDR3 nucleotides: TGTGCCAGCAGCCCGACTGGCAACTACGAGCAGTACTTC.

This clone appeared once. The chain couples TRBV6-1 to TRBJ1-2, with D unresolved. The CDR3 contains 12 residues. V was pared by 5 bases and J by 7 bases, with 11 bases between. Germline CDR1 is MNHNS and CDR2 is SASEGT. CDR3 sequence: CASSFKGTGYTF. The CDR3 bases are TGTGCCAGCAGTTTCAAGGGAACTGGCTACACCTTC.

This clone has a handful of counts. The rearrangement uses TRBV7-2 and TRBJ2-1; the match to TRBD1 covers 7 bases. The CDR3 loop spans 13 amino acids. Germline-derived CDR1 and CDR2 are SGHTA and FQGNSA. The V gene end was trimmed by 4 bases and the J gene end by 4 bases; junction bases not matched to a gene: 1. The DNA for the CDR3 is TGTGCCAGCAGCTGGACAGGTTACAATGAGCAGTTCTTC. Translation gives CASSWTGYNEQFF.

This chain joins TRBV5-4 and TRBJ2-7; tentatively, D is TRBD2 (6 bases). Per the germline V gene, CDR1 is SGHNT and CDR2 is YYREEE (reference sequence). V lost 5 bases and J lost 6, with 18 bases in between. This CDR3 has 14 amino acids. CDR3 nucleotides: TGTGCCAGCAGTTTTGCGTCTTCTAGCGTCGAGCAGTACTTC. Its protein is CASSFASSSVEQYF.

The gene calls are TRBV7-9 and TRBJ2-1; 8 bases line up with TRBD2. After removal of 3 bases from V and 7 bases from J, the junction contained 11 bases not matched to a gene. This CDR3 is built from 16 residues. Germline V lookup: CDR1 SEHNR, CDR2 FQNEAQ (reference sequence). The CDR3 coding sequence is TGTGCCAGCAGCTTGAGTCTAGCGGGCTCAAGGAATGAGCAGTTCTTC. Translating it yields CASSLSLAGSRNEQFF.

This chain connects TRBV27 to TRBJ2-7, with TRBD2 matching 10 bases. The CDR3 is 15 residues long. In germline, CDR1 is MNHEY, CDR2 SMNVEV (reference sequence). Trimming cost V 9 bases and J 7 bases; bases outside gene matches: 15. CDR3 sequence reads: CASTLLAGTPGEQYF. CDR3 nucleotides: TGTGCCAGTACTTTACTAGCGGGGACGCCGGGGGAGCAGTACTTC.